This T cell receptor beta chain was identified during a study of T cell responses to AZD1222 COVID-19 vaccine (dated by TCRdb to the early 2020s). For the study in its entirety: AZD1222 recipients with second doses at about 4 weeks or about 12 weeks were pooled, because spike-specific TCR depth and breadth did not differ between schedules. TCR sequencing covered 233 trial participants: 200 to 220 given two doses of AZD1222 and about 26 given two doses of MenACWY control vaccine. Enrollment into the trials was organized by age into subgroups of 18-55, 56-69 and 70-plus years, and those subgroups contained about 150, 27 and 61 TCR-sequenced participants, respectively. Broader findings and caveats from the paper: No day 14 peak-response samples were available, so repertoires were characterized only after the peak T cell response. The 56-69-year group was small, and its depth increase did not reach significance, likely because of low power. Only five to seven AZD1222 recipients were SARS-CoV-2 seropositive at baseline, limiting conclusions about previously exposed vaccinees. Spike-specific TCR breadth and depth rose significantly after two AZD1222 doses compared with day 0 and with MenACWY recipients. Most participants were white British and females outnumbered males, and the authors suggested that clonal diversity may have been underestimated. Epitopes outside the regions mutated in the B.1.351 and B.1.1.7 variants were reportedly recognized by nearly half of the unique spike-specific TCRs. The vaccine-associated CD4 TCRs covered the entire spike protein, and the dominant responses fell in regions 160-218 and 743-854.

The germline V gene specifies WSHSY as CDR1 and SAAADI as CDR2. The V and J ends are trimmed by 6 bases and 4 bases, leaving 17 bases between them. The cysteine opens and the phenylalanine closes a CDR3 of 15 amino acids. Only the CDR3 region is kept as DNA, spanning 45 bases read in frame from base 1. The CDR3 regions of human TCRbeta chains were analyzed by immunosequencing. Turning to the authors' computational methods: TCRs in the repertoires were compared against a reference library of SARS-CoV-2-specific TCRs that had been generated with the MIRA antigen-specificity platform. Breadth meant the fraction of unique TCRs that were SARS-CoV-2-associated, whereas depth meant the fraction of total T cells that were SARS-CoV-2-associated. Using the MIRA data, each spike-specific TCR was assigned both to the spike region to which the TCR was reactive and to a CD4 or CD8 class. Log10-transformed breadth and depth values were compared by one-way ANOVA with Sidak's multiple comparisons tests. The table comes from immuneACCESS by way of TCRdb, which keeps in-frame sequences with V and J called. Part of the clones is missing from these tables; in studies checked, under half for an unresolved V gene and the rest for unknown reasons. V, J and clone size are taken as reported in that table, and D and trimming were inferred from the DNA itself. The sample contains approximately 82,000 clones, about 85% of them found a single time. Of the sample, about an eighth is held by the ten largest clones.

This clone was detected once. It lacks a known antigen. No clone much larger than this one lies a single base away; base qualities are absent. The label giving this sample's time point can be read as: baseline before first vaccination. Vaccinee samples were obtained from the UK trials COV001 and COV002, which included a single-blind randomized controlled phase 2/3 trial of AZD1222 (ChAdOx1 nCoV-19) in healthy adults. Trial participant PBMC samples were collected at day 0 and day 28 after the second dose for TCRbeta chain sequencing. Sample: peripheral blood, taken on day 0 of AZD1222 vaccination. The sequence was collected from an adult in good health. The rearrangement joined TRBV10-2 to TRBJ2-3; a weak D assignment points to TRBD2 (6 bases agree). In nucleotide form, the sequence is TGCGCCAGCAGACTGGAGGGGTGGCTGGCAGATACGCAGTATTTT. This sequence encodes CASRLEGWLADTQYF.